The 18 T cell receptor beta chains below all came from one sample that was sequenced in a study of T cell responses to AZD1222 COVID-19 vaccine (dated by TCRdb to the early 2020s). The sample's time point, from its label and the paper: about 28 days (+/-7) after the second vaccine dose. The protocol used for the library was the immunoSEQ multiplex PCR assay. Drawn from immuneACCESS, this table holds only the in-frame rearrangements with V and J called that TCRdb kept. Clones are partly lost; checked studies trace under half to an unresolved V gene and leave the rest unexplained. For this sample there are more than 75,000 clones; 91% appear just once. About 8% of the sample is held by the ten biggest clonotypes. Sequenced material: peripheral blood, taken 28 days after the second AZD1222 dose. These TCRs come from an adult who received the AZD1222 COVID-19 vaccine.

The V call is TRBV5-1, the J call TRBJ1-1; 10 bases are a match to TRBD1. There are 15 residues in the CDR3. Germline CDR1 and CDR2: SGHRS and YFSETQ. V dropped 2 bases and J dropped 4; count of bases not matched to a gene: 5. The CDR3 DNA is TGCGCCAGCAGCTTTAGACAGGGGGCGGGCACTGAAGCTTTCTTT. This gives the protein CASSFRQGAGTEAFF.

The chain employs TRBV2 and TRBJ2-3, with D hard to call. V was cut by 0 bases and J by 13 bases, with 11 bases left in between. The CDR3 totals 12 residues. Germline V gives CDR1 SNHLY, CDR2 FYNNEI. The CDR3 reads CASSEAGGRKYF. The CDR3, as DNA: TGTGCCAGCAGTGAAGCGGGTGGCCGCAAGTATTTT.

This clone was seen only once. V and J are TRBV5-4 and TRBJ2-7; no clear D. The V end was cut by 0 bases, the J end by 3 bases, with 13 bases between. The germline CDR1 and CDR2 sequences are SGHNT and YYREEE (reference sequence). CDR3 size: 15 residues. The CDR3 is CASSLGFGRVYEQYF. The CDR3 nucleotides read TGTGCCAGCAGCTTGGGGTTTGGCAGAGTCTACGAGCAGTACTTC.

J is TRBJ2-1 and V is TRBV10-1; D possibly uses TRBD1 or TRBD2 (5 bases each). Germline V gene data show CDR1 as WNHNN and CDR2 as SYGVQD (reference sequence). The CDR3 spans 13 residues. V was pared by 5 bases and J by 5 bases, with 10 bases between. The CDR3 sequence is CASSPGPHNEQFF. In nucleotides, the CDR3 is TGCGCCAGCAGTCCGGGACCTCACAATGAGCAGTTCTTC.

CDR3 nucleotide sequence: TGCGCCAGCAGCCAAGGCCCCCACACTGAAGCTTTCTTT. As protein: CASSQGPHTEAFF. The chain couples TRBV4-1 to TRBJ1-1; D is undetermined. V was pared by 1 base and J by 3 bases, with 6 bases between. There are 13 residues in the CDR3. The germline gives CDR1 MGHRA, CDR2 YSYEKL.

The V call is TRBV3-1 (or the pseudogene TRBV3-2), the J call TRBJ1-4, with D maybe TRBD1 (6 bases). The CDR3 has 14 amino acids. Trimming took 4 bases from V and 7 from J, leaving 13 bases between them. CDR1 LGHDT and CDR2 YNNKEL come from the germline V gene (reference sequence). CDR3 in amino acids: CASSLGTTGEKLFF. CDR3 DNA: TGTGCCAGCAGCCTAGGAACGACAGGTGAAAAACTGTTTTTT.

V is TRBV7-2 and J is TRBJ2-2; D could derive from TRBD1 or TRBD2 (5 bases each). The germline V gene has CDR1 SGHTA and CDR2 FQGNSA. The CDR3 has 14 residues. V lost 3 bases and J lost 6, with 11 bases in between. The CDR3 sequence: CASSFGASSGELFF. The DNA of the CDR3 is TGTGCCAGCAGCTTTGGGGCTAGCTCCGGGGAGCTGTTTTTT.

This clone came up a few times. CDR3 residues: CAITPGQGGSDTQYF. CDR3 nucleotide sequence: TGTGCCATCACCCCTGGACAGGGGGGATCAGATACGCAGTATTTT. This chain joins TRBV10-3 and TRBJ2-3, with TRBD1 identical over 10 bases. CDR3 length equals 15 residues. J was trimmed by 4 bases and V by 7 bases; bases with no gene match: 8. The germline V gene has CDR1 ENHRY and CDR2 SYGVKD.

This chain uses TRBV9 with TRBJ2-1; D might be TRBD1 (6 bases). This CDR3 is 14 amino acids long. The V gene lost 0 bases and the J gene lost 9 bases, with 13 bases spanning the gap. CDR1 is SGDLS, CDR2 YYNGEE, per germline. The CDR3 DNA follows: TGTGCCAGCAGCGTAGTAGGGGGTGTGGCTGAGCAGTTCTTC. This codes for CASSVVGGVAEQFF.

The chain has TRBV7-3 and TRBJ2-1, with 13 bases lining up with TRBD2. The junction had 11 bases not matched to a gene; V was cut back by 5 bases and J by 7 bases. This CDR3 has 17 residues. Looked up from germline, CDR1 is SGHTA and CDR2 is FQGTGA. CDR3 in DNA: TGTGCCAGCAGCCCGCGACGACTAGCGGGAGGTCGGAATGAGCAGTTCTTC. It codes for CASSPRRLAGGRNEQFF.

The chain has TRBV3-1 (or the pseudogene TRBV3-2) and TRBJ1-4; TRBD1 aligns across 9 bases. The CDR3 runs 15 residues. After removal of 6 bases from V and 6 bases from J, the junction contained 8 bases not matched to a gene. CDR1 and CDR2 from the germline V gene are LGHDT and YNNKEL (reference sequence). The CDR3 DNA is TGTGCCAGCAGGGACAGGGGCAGCTGGGATGAAAAACTGTTTTTT. Its translation: CASRDRGSWDEKLFF.

The V and J genes are TRBV6-4 and TRBJ2-1, with TRBD2 matching over 7 bases. CDR1 MRHNA and CDR2 SNTAGT come from the germline V gene. The CDR3 totals 15 residues. Germline trimming cut 4 bases from V and 6 bases from J; bases unmatched to any gene: 9. CDR3 coding DNA: TGTGCCAGCAGTGGGGAGGGTGGCCGCGGCAATGAGCAGTTCTTC. Protein: CASSGEGGRGNEQFF.

The chain carries TRBV6-2 or TRBV6-3 and TRBJ2-4, with 14 positions matching TRBD2. The CDR3 covers 17 residues. CDR1 is MNHEY, CDR2 SVGEGT, per germline. J was trimmed by 6 bases and V by 0 bases; bases with no gene match: 4. The CDR3 DNA sequence: TGTGCCAGCAGTTACTCGGGACTAGCGGGAGATAGAAACATTCAGTACTTC. Translation gives CASSYSGLAGDRNIQYF.

The genes are TRBV5-5 and TRBJ1-2, with D tentatively TRBD1 (5 bases). V was trimmed by 2 bases and J by 7 bases, leaving 15 bases between them. Germline lookup yields CDR1 SGHKS and CDR2 YYEKEE (reference sequence). The CDR3 covers 14 residues. CDR3 sequence reads: CASSFDGTPAGYTF. The CDR3 DNA sequence: TGTGCCAGCAGCTTCGACGGGACCCCGGCTGGCTACACCTTC.

The chain recombines TRBV19 with TRBJ1-2, with D uncertain. Germline assignment: CDR1 LNHDA and CDR2 SQIVND (reference sequence). Trimming removed 3 bases from V and 0 bases from J, with 17 bases in between. This CDR3 spans 17 amino acids. The CDR3 is CASSMRGTGRPNYGYTF. For the CDR3, the DNA is TGTGCCAGTAGTATGCGGGGTACTGGGCGGCCTAACTATGGCTACACCTTC.

This clone came up once. The V and J genes are TRBV12-3 or TRBV12-4 and TRBJ2-1, with 8 bases fitting TRBD1. Trimming cost V 7 bases and J 10 bases; bases outside gene matches: 6. The length of the CDR3 is 12 residues. The CDR3 protein is CASTRGPGEQFF. Written as DNA, the CDR3 is TGTGCCAGCACCAGGGGGCCGGGCGAGCAGTTCTTC.

This chain joins TRBV11-1 and TRBJ2-1; 12 bases align to TRBD2. Germline V gene data show CDR1 as SGHAT and CDR2 as FQDESV (reference sequence). CDR3 length: 16 amino acids. The trim removed 3 bases at V and 7 bases at J, leaving 7 bases unmatched. In DNA form, the CDR3 reads TGTGCCAGCAGCTTTGGTAGGACTAGCGGGATTAATGAGCAGTTCTTC. Amino acid sequence: CASSFGRTSGINEQFF.

The V call is TRBV4-2, the J call TRBJ2-7, with TRBD1 identical over 8 bases. The CDR3 consists of 16 residues. Germline V gives CDR1 LGHNA, CDR2 YNFKEQ. The junction had 11 bases not matched to a gene; V was cut back by 0 bases and J by 7 bases. The CDR3 nucleotides are TGTGCCAGCAGCCAAGAAGGCGGGCAGGGGGCGCGTGAGCAGTACTTC. Protein: CASSQEGGQGAREQYF.